This T cell receptor beta chain was captured in a study of blood T cell repertoires in COVID-19. Background on the study: T cells, B-cell-depleted T cells, or PBMCs supplied cDNA or gDNA.

This clone came up once. The CDR3 loop spans 15 amino acids. V gave up 6 bases and J gave up 8 bases, with 21 bases separating them. CDR1 and CDR2 (germline): SGHRS, YFSETQ. The data were produced by immunoSEQ multiplex PCR, yet TCRdb's version contains in-frame clones alone and is incomplete. The sample yields 60,000 to 90,000 clones, around 88% seen once. This TCR was sampled from a human donor in a cohort sampled during active COVID-19. The sample taken for sequencing was peripheral blood. The V gene is TRBV5-1, the J gene TRBJ1-3; D uncertain. The CDR3 region has the DNA TGCGCCAGCACCCCCGGGCGGGGAGACGGTGACACCATATATTTT. The encoded protein is CASTPGRGDGDTIYF.